The 32 T cell receptor beta chains reported below all come from one sample, sequenced in a study of OX40 agonist ivuxolimab in advanced cancers. Clones were sequenced by immunoSEQ multiplex PCR, and TCRdb holds only the in-frame ones, with some missing. Here the sample spans fewer than 80,000 clones, 85% being singletons. This sample comprised CD4+ or CD8+ T cells sorted from blood, obtained in a trial of the OX40 agonist ivuxolimab. These receptor sequences come from an adult with an advanced solid tumor such as melanoma, head and neck, liver or kidney cancer.

The V gene is TRBV7-3, the J gene TRBJ2-1; 10 nucleotides line up with TRBD1. The V segment lost 5 bases and the J segment 2 bases; nucleotides outside the gene matches: 3. Looked up from germline, CDR1 is SGHTA and CDR2 is FQGTGA. This CDR3 region has 15 residues. CDR3: CASSLTGGPYNEQFF. CDR3 bases: TGTGCCAGCAGCCTGACAGGGGGCCCCTACAATGAGCAGTTCTTC.

The rearrangement uses TRBV11-2 and TRBJ1-5; no clear D gene. The germline gives CDR1 SGHAT, CDR2 FQNNGV. Deletions cut 1 base from V and 11 bases from J, with 12 bases between. The CDR3 extends over 13 amino acids. Written as DNA, the CDR3 is TGTGCCAGCAGCTTAGTAGGGTCAGCCACCCAGCATTTT. It yields the protein CASSLVGSATQHF. Based on the CDR3 plus reference TRBV11-2 and TRBJ1-5, the full variable domain is EAGVAQSPRYKIIEKRQSVAFWCNPISGHATLYWYQQILGQGPKLLIQFQNNGVVDDSQLPKDRFSAERLKGVDSTLKIQPAKLEDSAVYLCASSLVGSATQHFGDGTRLSIL.

The V call is TRBV15, the J call TRBJ1-3; D ambiguous. CDR3 length equals 15 residues. V lost 0 bases to trimming and J lost 0 bases, with 6 bases between them. Germline CDR1 and CDR2: LNHNV and YYDKDF (reference sequence). In nucleotides, the CDR3 is TGTGCCACCAGCAGAGAACAGTTCTCTGGAAACACCATATATTTT. It encodes CATSREQFSGNTIYF.

The chain recombines TRBV11-2 with TRBJ1-2; 8 bases align to TRBD1. CDR1 and CDR2 from the germline V gene are SGHAT and FQNNGV. V was pared by 8 bases and J by 2 bases, with 19 bases of the junction left unmatched. The CDR3 runs 18 residues. DNA for the CDR3: TGTGCCAGCTCCTACCCCCCATGGACAGGGATGGACAACTATGGCTACACCTTC. The encoded protein is CASSYPPWTGMDNYGYTF.

The chain is built from TRBV19 and TRBJ2-7; perhaps TRBD1 as D (5 bases). There are 15 residues in the CDR3. Germline values: CDR1 LNHDA, CDR2 SQIVND (reference sequence). Trimming took 2 bases from V and 4 from J, leaving 15 bases between them. This CDR3 reads CASSIMAGKVYEQYF. CDR3 nucleotide sequence: TGTGCCAGTAGTATAATGGCAGGGAAGGTTTACGAGCAGTACTTC.

For the CDR3, the DNA is TGCGCCAGCAGCTTGCTGGGATATAGCAATCAGCCCCAGCATTTT. It is translated as CASSLLGYSNQPQHF. The chain carries TRBV5-1 and TRBJ1-5; D gene uncertain. The CDR3 length is 15 residues. V lost 1 base, J lost 0 bases, and 8 bases lay in between. CDR1 is SGHRS, CDR2 YFSETQ, per germline.

This clone was counted only a few times. The V and J genes are TRBV5-4 and TRBJ1-1, with 8 positions matching TRBD1. CDR1 is SGHNT and CDR2 is YYREEE in the germline V gene (reference sequence). This CDR3 comprises 13 residues. With 4 bases clipped from V and 6 bases from J, the junction kept 5 bases outside the gene matches. The CDR3 spells CASSENRGAEAFF. In DNA form, the CDR3 reads TGTGCCAGCAGCGAGAACAGGGGGGCTGAAGCTTTCTTT.

This clone was seen only once. The V call is TRBV11-2, the J call TRBJ1-5, with D tentatively TRBD1 (5 bases). With 1 base removed from V and 0 bases from J, the gap between germline ends came to 7 bases. The CDR3 consists of 15 residues. Looked up from germline, CDR1 is SGHAT and CDR2 is FQNNGV. The chain's CDR3 is CASSLATVSNQPQHF. DNA for the CDR3: TGTGCCAGCAGCTTAGCGACAGTTAGCAATCAGCCCCAGCATTTT. The variable domain in full, with the rest retrieved from reference TRBV11-2 and TRBJ1-5, is EAGVAQSPRYKIIEKRQSVAFWCNPISGHATLYWYQQILGQGPKLLIQFQNNGVVDDSQLPKDRFSAERLKGVDSTLKIQPAKLEDSAVYLCASSLATVSNQPQHFGDGTRLSIL.

This chain links TRBV6-5 with TRBJ2-1, with D uncertain. The CDR3 sequence is 14 residues long. CDR1 MNHEY and CDR2 SVGAGI come from the germline V gene. V was pared by 6 bases and J by 8 bases, with 17 bases between. The CDR3 sequence is CASRSPGLYYEQFF. The DNA for the CDR3 is TGTGCCAGCAGATCCCCGGGCCTTTATTATGAGCAGTTCTTC.

The chain couples TRBV5-6 to TRBJ1-1; 7 bases are shared with TRBD1. Germline lookup yields CDR1 SGHDT and CDR2 YYEEEE. This CDR3 has 16 residues. J was trimmed by 1 base and V by 5 bases; bases with no gene match: 11. In DNA, the CDR3 is TGTGCCAGCAGGAATATCGACAGGGTGGGGAACACTGAAGCTTTCTTT. Its translation: CASRNIDRVGNTEAFF. The full variable domain, completed using reference TRBV5-6 and TRBJ1-1, is DAGVTQSPTHLIKTRGQQVTLRCSPKSGHDTVSWYQQALGQGPQFIFQYYEEEERQRGNFPDRFSGHQFPNYSSELNVNALLLGDSALYLCASRNIDRVGNTEAFFGQGTRLTVV.

This chain's CDR3 is CAISEDTYQPQHF. As DNA, the CDR3 is TGTGCCATCAGTGAAGACACCTATCAGCCCCAGCATTTT. This sequence joins TRBV10-3 and TRBJ1-5; unclear D gene. The germline V and J ends were trimmed by 3 bases and 5 bases, with 8 bases remaining between them. Germline V CDR1 and CDR2: ENHRY, SYGVKD. This CDR3 comprises 13 residues.

This clone is a singleton in its sample. CDR3 loop: CASSLGMSWGEKLFF. For the CDR3, the DNA is TGTGCCAGCAGCTTGGGAATGTCTTGGGGGGAAAAACTGTTTTTT. The rearrangement joins TRBV7-2 to TRBJ1-4; D may be TRBD1 (5 bases). V was shortened by 3 bases and J by 8 bases, with 16 bases between the two germline ends. This CDR3 comprises 15 residues. From germline, CDR1 is SGHTA and CDR2 FQGNSA.

The CDR3 bases are TGCGCCAGCAGCTCCCTAGCAGCGGGGGGGCCCCAAGATACGCAGTATTTT. It translates to CASSSLAAGGPQDTQYF. The chain has TRBV5-1 and TRBJ2-3; 10 nucleotides align to TRBD2. The CDR3 contains 17 residues. Per the germline V gene, CDR1 is SGHRS and CDR2 is YFSETQ. V lost 3 bases to trimming and J lost 5 bases; unmatched junction nucleotides: 12.

CDR3 loop: CASSGTSGKRDTQYF. CDR3 coding DNA: TGTGCCAGCAGCGGGACTAGCGGGAAGAGAGATACGCAGTATTTT. The chain recombines TRBV9 with TRBJ2-3; 12 positions match TRBD2. V was pared by 3 bases and J by 5 bases, with 4 bases of the junction left unmatched. CDR3 length: 15 residues. The V gene's germline CDR1 is SGDLS and CDR2 YYNGEE.

The V and J genes are TRBV11-3 and TRBJ2-6; 8 nucleotides agree with TRBD1. This CDR3 has 15 amino acids. Germline lookup yields CDR1 SGHNT and CDR2 YENEEA. Trimming removed 6 bases from V and 1 base from J; junction bases left unmatched: 2. Written as DNA, the CDR3 is TGTGCCAGCAGGCGGACAGGGTCTGGGGCCAACGTCCTGACTTTC. Translation: CASRRTGSGANVLTF. Full variable domain (missing parts from reference TRBV11-3 and TRBJ2-6): EAGVVQSPRYKIIEKKQPVAFWCNPISGHNTLYWYLQNLGQGPELLIRYENEEAVDDSQLPKDRFSAERLKGVDSTLKIQPAELGDSAVYLCASRRTGSGANVLTFGAGSRLTVL.

The J gene is TRBJ2-3, the V gene TRBV10-1; perhaps D is TRBD1 or TRBD2 (6 bases each). V gave up 6 bases and J gave up 0 bases, with 22 bases separating them. This CDR3 is built from 18 residues. CDR1 and CDR2 from the germline V gene are WNHNN and SYGVQD (reference sequence). The CDR3 DNA follows: TGCGCCAGCAGGGATATCGGGGGCCGGAAGTCTAGCACAGATACGCAGTATTTT. Protein: CASRDIGGRKSSTDTQYF.

This clone was found once. The chain is built from TRBV21-1 and TRBJ2-7; the table's TRBD2 call for D was not verified on the DNA. TRBV21-1 counts as a pseudogene. The CDR3 totals 14 residues. CDR3 coding DNA: TGTGCCAACAGCAAAGCGCCGCAGCGACCCGAGCAGTACTTC. It specifies CANSKAPQRPEQYF.

CDR3 region: CASSLQGGEYYGYTF. In nucleotides, the CDR3 is TGCGCCAGCAGCTTGCAAGGCGGCGAGTACTATGGCTACACCTTC. The rearrangement uses TRBV5-1 and TRBJ1-2, with D uncertain. Germline assignment: CDR1 SGHRS and CDR2 YFSETQ. The CDR3 is 15 amino acids. V was trimmed by 1 base and J by 3 bases, leaving 13 bases between them.

The V call is TRBV7-9, the J call TRBJ2-3; 8 bases agree with TRBD2. Trimming cost V 3 bases and J 5 bases; bases outside gene matches: 7. The CDR3 length is 15 residues. Germline values: CDR1 SEHNR, CDR2 FQNEAQ (reference sequence). The CDR3 here is CASSLREVRRDTQYF. The CDR3 DNA sequence: TGTGCCAGCAGCTTGCGGGAGGTCCGGAGAGATACGCAGTATTTT.

The chain uses TRBV7-2 and TRBJ2-7; D is undetermined. The CDR3 runs 12 residues. CDR1 is SGHTA and CDR2 is FQGNSA in the germline V gene. Between the trimmed V and J ends, which lost 2 bases and 4 bases, there was a span of 6 bases. The CDR3 protein is CASSLISYEQYF. The CDR3 DNA sequence: TGTGCCAGCAGCTTAATTTCATACGAGCAGTACTTC.

The V call is TRBV27, the J call TRBJ2-5, with 9 positions matching TRBD1. The CDR3 runs 14 residues. Trimming removed 5 bases from V and 4 bases from J; junction bases left unmatched: 5. CDR1 is MNHEY, CDR2 SMNVEV, per germline (reference sequence). The CDR3 nucleotides read TGTGCCAGCAGTCGCCGGACAGGGGTAGAGACCCAGTACTTC. This sequence encodes CASSRRTGVETQYF.

The rearrangement joins TRBV27 to TRBJ2-5; TRBD2 matches 14 bases. CDR1 is MNHEY, CDR2 SMNVEV, per germline (reference sequence). This CDR3 is built from 18 residues. V dropped 10 bases and J dropped 5; count of bases not matched to a gene: 18. Here the CDR3 reads CATRKRLAGGPGGETQYF. The CDR3 nucleotides read TGTGCCACCCGCAAGAGACTAGCGGGAGGGCCTGGTGGGGAGACCCAGTACTTC.

J is TRBJ1-2 and V is TRBV10-1, with TRBD1 identical over 9 bases. Germline-derived CDR1 and CDR2 are WNHNN and SYGVQD (reference sequence). Losses at the gene ends were 6 bases for V and 3 bases for J; bases not matched to a gene: 20. The CDR3 has 19 amino acids. The CDR3 DNA sequence: TGCGCCAGCAGGATAACGCCGGGACAGGGTTTTTTATCTGACTATGGCTACACCTTC. Protein product: CASRITPGQGFLSDYGYTF.

The J gene is TRBJ1-3, the V gene TRBV19; maybe TRBD1 (5 bases). The CDR3 totals 15 residues. V was shortened by 0 bases and J by 0 bases, with 6 bases between the two germline ends. Germline-derived CDR1 and CDR2 are LNHDA and SQIVND (reference sequence). The CDR3 sequence: CASSIEDSSGNTIYF. CDR3 nucleotides: TGTGCCAGTAGTATAGAAGACAGCTCTGGAAACACCATATATTTT.

V and J are TRBV29-1 and TRBJ2-2, with 9 bases identical to TRBD2. This CDR3 comprises 15 residues. V lost 4 bases and J lost 6; bases outside the gene matches: 9. Germline loops: CDR1 SQVTM, CDR2 ANQGSEA. In nucleotides, the CDR3 is TGCAGCGTTGTAGTAGCGGGAGTATTTCCCGGGGAGCTGTTTTTT. Its translation: CSVVVAGVFPGELFF.

A single count supports this clone. V usage is TRBV7-8 and J usage is TRBJ2-3; TRBD1 matches 8 bases. The CDR3 spans 17 residues. The germline CDR1 and CDR2 sequences are SGHVS and FQNEAQ. V was pared by 2 bases and J by 2 bases, with 9 bases of the junction left unmatched. CDR3 loop: CASSLPQGEFPTDTQYF. The CDR3 DNA follows: TGTGCCAGCAGCTTACCACAGGGGGAGTTCCCCACAGATACGCAGTATTTT.

In this sample, this clone turned up a few times. The chain carries TRBV28 and TRBJ1-4; D ambiguous. Between the trimmed V and J ends, which lost 2 bases and 7 bases, there was a span of 11 bases. This CDR3 comprises 14 residues. Germline CDR1 MDHEN, CDR2 SYDVKM. CDR3 in DNA: TGTGCCAGCAGTTTAAGTTTCAAGGGTGAAAAACTGTTTTTT. Protein sequence: CASSLSFKGEKLFF. The whole variable domain, remainder taken from reference TRBV28 and TRBJ1-4, is DVKVTQSSRYLVKRTGEKVFLECVQDMDHENMFWYRQDPGLGLRLIYFSYDVKMKEKGDIPEGYSVSREKKERFSLILESASTNQTSMYLCASSLSFKGEKLFFGSGTQLSVL.

The chain has TRBV5-1 and TRBJ1-1; possibly TRBD1 for D (6 bases). In germline, CDR1 is SGHRS, CDR2 YFSETQ. This CDR3 contains 15 residues. V was shortened by 0 bases and J by 7 bases, with 16 bases between the two germline ends. This CDR3 is CASSLAGGLLVEAFF. In DNA form, the CDR3 reads TGCGCCAGCAGCTTGGCCGGGGGCCTGCTTGTTGAAGCTTTCTTT.

This chain uses TRBV7-2 with TRBJ1-5; no reliable D call. The germline CDR1 and CDR2 sequences are SGHTA and FQGNSA. The V end lost 1 base, the J end lost 1 base, and 8 bases lay between the germline ends. The CDR3 is made up of 15 amino acids. The CDR3 sequence is CASSLVGGSNQPQHF. The CDR3 DNA reads as TGTGCCAGCAGCTTAGTAGGAGGGAGCAATCAGCCCCAGCATTTT.

The chain employs TRBV7-9 and TRBJ2-3, with D hard to call. The CDR3 has 13 amino acids. Germline V lookup: CDR1 SEHNR, CDR2 FQNEAQ (reference sequence). V was pared by 8 bases and J by 0 bases, with 9 bases between. Here the CDR3 DNA reads TGTGCCAGCCCCATAGGCAGCACAGATACGCAGTATTTT. Translating gives CASPIGSTDTQYF.

V is TRBV11-3 and J is TRBJ2-2; D may be TRBD2 (6 bases). Germline V CDR1 and CDR2: SGHNT, YENEEA. V dropped 4 bases and J dropped 5 bases, with 14 bases sitting between them. The CDR3 has 15 amino acids. In DNA form, the CDR3 reads TGTGCCAGCAGCTCAGGCGGGACCCAAACCGGGGAGCTGTTTTTT. Translating it yields CASSSGGTQTGELFF.

The chain couples TRBV11-2 to TRBJ2-1; 10 bases fit TRBD2. This CDR3 has 14 residues. With 5 bases clipped from V and 10 bases from J, the junction kept 8 bases outside the gene matches. From germline, CDR1 is SGHAT and CDR2 FQNNGV. The CDR3 region is CASSLAGEVVEQFF. In nucleotides, the CDR3 is TGTGCCAGCAGCCTAGCGGGAGAGGTAGTCGAGCAGTTCTTC.